This T cell receptor (beta chain) comes out of a study of cytomegalovirus exposure and HLA in healthy donors. In regard to this clone: Its target is unknown.

Sequenced by immunoSEQ multiplex PCR; TCRdb stores in-frame clones only, minus some. The table records 250,000 to 400,000 clones, about nine tenths of them present only once. Germline CDR1 is MDHEN and CDR2 is SYDVKM. CDR3 size: 15 residues. V was pared by 4 bases and J by 2 bases, with 5 bases of the junction left unmatched. The donors were in the roughly 120-subject validation cohort, distinct from the approximately 700-subject first cohort. Study conclusions and caveats: Reportedly, cytomegalovirus status was diagnosed with high sensitivity and specificity.

The receptor was derived from a woman aged 25-40 years in good health and CMV-seropositive. Sequenced sample: PBMCs. The chain joins TRBV28 to TRBJ2-7; 10 bases are shared with TRBD2. CDR3 sequence (DNA): TGTGCCAGCAGTTCGGGACTAGCGCCTCCCTACGAGCAGTACTTC. Its protein product is CASSSGLAPPYEQYF.